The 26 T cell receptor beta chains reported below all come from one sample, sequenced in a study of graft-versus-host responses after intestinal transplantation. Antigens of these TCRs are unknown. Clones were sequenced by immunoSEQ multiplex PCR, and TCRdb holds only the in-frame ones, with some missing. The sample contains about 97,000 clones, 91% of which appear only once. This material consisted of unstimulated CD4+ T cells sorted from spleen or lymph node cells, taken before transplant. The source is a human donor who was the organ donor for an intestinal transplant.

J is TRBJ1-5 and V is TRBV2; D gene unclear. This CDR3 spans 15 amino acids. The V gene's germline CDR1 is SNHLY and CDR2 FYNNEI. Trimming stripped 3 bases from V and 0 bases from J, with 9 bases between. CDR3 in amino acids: CASSDYLYSNQPQHF. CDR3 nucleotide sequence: TGTGCCAGCAGTGATTATCTTTATAGCAATCAGCCCCAGCATTTT.

The CDR3 region is CASSNERRYGYTF. DNA for the CDR3: TGTGCCAGCAGTAACGAGCGTCGCTATGGCTACACCTTC. This chain uses TRBV6-6 with TRBJ1-2; D not resolved. Germline V gives CDR1 MNHNY, CDR2 SVGAGI (reference sequence). The CDR3 sequence is 13 residues long. V shed 5 bases and J shed 4 bases, with 11 bases lying between them.

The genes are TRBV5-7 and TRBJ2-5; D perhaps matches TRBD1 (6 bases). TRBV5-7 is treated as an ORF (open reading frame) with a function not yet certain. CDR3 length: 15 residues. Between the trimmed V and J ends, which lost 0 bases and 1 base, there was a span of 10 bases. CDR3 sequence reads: CASSLARGGQETQYF. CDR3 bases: TGTGCCAGCAGCTTGGCCAGGGGCGGCCAAGAGACCCAGTACTTC.

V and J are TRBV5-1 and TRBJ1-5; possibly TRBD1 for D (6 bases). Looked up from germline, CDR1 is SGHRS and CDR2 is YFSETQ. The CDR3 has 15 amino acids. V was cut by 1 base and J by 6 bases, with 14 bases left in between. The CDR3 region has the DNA TGCGCCAGCAGCTTGTTTTCGGGAGGGGGTCAGCCCCAGCATTTT. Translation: CASSLFSGGGQPQHF.

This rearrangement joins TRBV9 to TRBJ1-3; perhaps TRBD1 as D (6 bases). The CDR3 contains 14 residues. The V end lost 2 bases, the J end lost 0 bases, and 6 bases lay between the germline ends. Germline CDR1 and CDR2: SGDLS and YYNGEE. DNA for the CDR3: TGTGCCAGCAGCGTGGGACACTCTGGAAACACCATATATTTT. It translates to CASSVGHSGNTIYF.

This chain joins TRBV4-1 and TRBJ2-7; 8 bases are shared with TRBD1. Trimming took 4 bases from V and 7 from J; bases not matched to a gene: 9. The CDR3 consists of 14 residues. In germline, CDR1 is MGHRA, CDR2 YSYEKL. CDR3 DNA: TGCGCCAGCAGCCGTCTCAGGGGGCTGGGGGAGCAGTACTTC. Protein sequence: CASSRLRGLGEQYF.

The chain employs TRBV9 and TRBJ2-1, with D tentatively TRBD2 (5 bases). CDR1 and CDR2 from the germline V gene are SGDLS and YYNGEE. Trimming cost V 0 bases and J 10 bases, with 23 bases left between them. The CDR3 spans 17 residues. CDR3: CASSVGPDPWTSKEQFF. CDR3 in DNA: TGTGCCAGCAGCGTAGGCCCAGACCCCTGGACTTCCAAGGAGCAGTTCTTC.

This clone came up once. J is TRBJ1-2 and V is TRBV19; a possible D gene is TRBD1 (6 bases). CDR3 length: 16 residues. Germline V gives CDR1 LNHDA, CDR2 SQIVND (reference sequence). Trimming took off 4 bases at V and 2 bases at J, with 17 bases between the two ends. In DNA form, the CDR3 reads TGTGCCAGTAGTAACAACAGGGTAATCAGGAACTATGGCTACACCTTC. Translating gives CASSNNRVIRNYGYTF.

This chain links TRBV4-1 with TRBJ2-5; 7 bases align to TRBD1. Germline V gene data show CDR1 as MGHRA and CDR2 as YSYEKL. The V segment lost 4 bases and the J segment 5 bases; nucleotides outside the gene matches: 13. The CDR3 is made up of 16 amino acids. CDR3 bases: TGCGCCAGCAGCCTAAGACAGGGTTGGGGTAGGGAGACCCAGTACTTC. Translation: CASSLRQGWGRETQYF.

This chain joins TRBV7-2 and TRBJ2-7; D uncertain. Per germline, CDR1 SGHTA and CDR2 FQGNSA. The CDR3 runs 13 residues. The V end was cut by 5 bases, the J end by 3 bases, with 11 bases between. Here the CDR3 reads CASSPYLNYEQYF. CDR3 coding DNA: TGTGCCAGCAGCCCGTACTTAAACTACGAGCAGTACTTC.

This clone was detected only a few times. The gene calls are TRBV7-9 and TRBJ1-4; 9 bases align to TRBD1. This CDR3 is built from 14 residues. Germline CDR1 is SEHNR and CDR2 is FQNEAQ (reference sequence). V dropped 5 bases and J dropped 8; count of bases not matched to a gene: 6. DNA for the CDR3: TGTGCCAGCAGCGCCTGGACAGGGGACGAAAAACTGTTTTTT. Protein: CASSAWTGDEKLFF.

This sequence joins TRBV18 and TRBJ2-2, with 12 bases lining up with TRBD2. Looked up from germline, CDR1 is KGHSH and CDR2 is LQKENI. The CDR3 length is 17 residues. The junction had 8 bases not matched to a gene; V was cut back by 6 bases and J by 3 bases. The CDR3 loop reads CASSKSASGRDTGELFF. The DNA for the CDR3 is TGTGCCAGCTCGAAGTCGGCTAGCGGGAGGGACACCGGGGAGCTGTTTTTT.

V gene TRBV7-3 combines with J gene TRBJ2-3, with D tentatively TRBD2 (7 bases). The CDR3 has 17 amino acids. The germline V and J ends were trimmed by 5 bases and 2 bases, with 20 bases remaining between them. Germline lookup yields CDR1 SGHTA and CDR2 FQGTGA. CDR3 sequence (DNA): TGTGCCAGCAGCCCTCGTCGGGGGCGGGGGTTCACAGATACGCAGTATTTT. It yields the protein CASSPRRGRGFTDTQYF.

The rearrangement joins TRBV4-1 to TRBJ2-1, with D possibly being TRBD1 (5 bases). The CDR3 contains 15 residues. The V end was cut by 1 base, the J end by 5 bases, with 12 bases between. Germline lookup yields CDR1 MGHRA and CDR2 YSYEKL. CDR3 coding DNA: TGCGCCAGCAGCCAAGTACAGGCGCTCAACAATGAGCAGTTCTTC. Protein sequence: CASSQVQALNNEQFF.

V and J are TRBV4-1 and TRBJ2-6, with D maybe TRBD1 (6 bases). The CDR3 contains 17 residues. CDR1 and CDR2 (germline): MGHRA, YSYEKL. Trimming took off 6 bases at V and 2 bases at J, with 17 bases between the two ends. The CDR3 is CASSWKDSSAGANVLTF. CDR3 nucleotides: TGCGCCAGCAGTTGGAAGGACAGCTCGGCTGGGGCCAACGTCCTGACTTTC.

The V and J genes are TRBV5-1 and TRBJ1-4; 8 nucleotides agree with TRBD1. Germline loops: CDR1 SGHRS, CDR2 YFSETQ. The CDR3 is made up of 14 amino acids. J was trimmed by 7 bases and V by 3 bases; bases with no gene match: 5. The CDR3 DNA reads TGCGCCAGCAGCTCCGGGACAGGTGGTGAAAAACTGTTTTTT. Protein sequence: CASSSGTGGEKLFF.

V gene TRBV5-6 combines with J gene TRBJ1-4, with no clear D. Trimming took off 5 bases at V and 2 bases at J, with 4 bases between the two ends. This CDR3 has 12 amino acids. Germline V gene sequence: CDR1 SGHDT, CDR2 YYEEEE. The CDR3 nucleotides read TGTGCCAGCAGTACTACTAATGAAAAACTGTTTTTT. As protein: CASSTTNEKLFF.

Here the CDR3 reads CASTGQREVYTF. The CDR3 DNA reads as TGTGCCAGCACGGGACAGCGGGAGGTCTACACCTTC. The chain couples TRBV28 to TRBJ1-2; 7 bases map to TRBD1. Unmatched junction bases numbered 9, after V lost 7 bases and J lost 10 bases. The V gene's germline CDR1 is MDHEN and CDR2 SYDVKM. This CDR3 spans 12 amino acids.

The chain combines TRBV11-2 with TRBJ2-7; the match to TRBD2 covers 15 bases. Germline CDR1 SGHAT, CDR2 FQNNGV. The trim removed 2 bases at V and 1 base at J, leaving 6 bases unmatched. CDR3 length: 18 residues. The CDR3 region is CASSLRGTSGGPSYEQYF. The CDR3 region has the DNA TGTGCCAGCAGCTTACGCGGGACTAGCGGGGGGCCGTCCTACGAGCAGTACTTC.

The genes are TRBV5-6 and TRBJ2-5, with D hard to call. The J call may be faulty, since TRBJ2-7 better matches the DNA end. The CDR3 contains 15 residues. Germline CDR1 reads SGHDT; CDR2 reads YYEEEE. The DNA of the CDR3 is TGTGCCAGCAGCACCCTGTCAGGCCGAAGGAACGAGCAGTACTTC. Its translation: CASSTLSGRRNEQYF.

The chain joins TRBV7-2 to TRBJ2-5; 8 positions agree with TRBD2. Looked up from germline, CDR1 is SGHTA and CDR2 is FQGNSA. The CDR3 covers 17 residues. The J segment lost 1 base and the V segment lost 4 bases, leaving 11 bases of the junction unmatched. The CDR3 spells CASSSGTRSVLQETQYF. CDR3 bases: TGTGCCAGCAGCTCAGGGACTAGATCGGTCCTCCAAGAGACCCAGTACTTC.

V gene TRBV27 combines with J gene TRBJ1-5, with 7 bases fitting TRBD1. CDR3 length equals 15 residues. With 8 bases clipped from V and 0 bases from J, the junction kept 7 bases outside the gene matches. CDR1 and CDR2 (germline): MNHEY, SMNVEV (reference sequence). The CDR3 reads CASGKTGVSNQPQHF. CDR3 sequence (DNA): TGTGCCAGCGGAAAAACAGGGGTTAGCAATCAGCCCCAGCATTTT.

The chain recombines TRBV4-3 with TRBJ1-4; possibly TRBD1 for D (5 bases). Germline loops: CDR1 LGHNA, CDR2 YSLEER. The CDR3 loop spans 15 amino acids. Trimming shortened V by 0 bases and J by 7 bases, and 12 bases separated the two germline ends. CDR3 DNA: TGCGCCAGCAGCCAAGATGCCGGGGGAGGTGAAAAACTGTTTTTT. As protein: CASSQDAGGGEKLFF.

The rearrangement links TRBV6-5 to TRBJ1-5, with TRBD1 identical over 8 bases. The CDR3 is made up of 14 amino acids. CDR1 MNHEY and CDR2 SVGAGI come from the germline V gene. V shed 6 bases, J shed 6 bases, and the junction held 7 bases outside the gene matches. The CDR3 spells CASRSGGSGQPQHF. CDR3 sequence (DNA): TGTGCCAGCAGATCAGGGGGCTCTGGTCAGCCCCAGCATTTT.

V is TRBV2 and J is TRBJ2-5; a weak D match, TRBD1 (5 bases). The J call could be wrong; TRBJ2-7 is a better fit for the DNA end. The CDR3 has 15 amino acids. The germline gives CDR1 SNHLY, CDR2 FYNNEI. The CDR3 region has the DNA TGTGCCAGCAGTGATAGGGGCTCCCAAGCCTACGAGCAGTACTTC. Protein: CASSDRGSQAYEQYF.

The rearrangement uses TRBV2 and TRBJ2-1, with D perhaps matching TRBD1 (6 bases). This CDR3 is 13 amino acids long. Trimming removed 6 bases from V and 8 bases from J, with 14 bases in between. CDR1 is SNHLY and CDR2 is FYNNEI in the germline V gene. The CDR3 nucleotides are TGTGCCAGCAGACGAGGGGGAGTCGATGAGCAGTTCTTC. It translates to CASRRGGVDEQFF. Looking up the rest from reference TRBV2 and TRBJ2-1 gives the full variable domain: EPEVTQTPSHQVTQMGQEVILRCVPISNHLYFYWYRQILGQKVEFLVSFYNNEISEKSEIFDDQFSVERPDGSNFTLKIRSTKLEDSAMYFCASRRGGVDEQFFGPGTRLTVL.